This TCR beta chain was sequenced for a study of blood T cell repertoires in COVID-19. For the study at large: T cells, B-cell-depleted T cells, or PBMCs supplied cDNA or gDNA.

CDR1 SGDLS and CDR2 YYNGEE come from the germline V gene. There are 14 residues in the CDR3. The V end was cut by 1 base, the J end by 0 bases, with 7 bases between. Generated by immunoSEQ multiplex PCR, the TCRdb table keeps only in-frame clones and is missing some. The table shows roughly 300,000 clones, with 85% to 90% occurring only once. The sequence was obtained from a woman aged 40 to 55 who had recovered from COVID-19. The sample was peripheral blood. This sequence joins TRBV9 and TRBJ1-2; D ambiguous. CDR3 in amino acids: CASSVSGTNYGYTF. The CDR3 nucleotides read TGTGCCAGCAGCGTAAGCGGCACTAACTATGGCTACACCTTC. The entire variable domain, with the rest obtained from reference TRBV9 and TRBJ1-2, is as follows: DSGVTQTPKHLITATGQRVTLRCSPRSGDLSVYWYQQSLDQGLQFLIQYYNGEERAKGNILERFSAQQFPDLHSELNLSSLELGDSALYFCASSVSGTNYGYTFGSGTRLTVV.